These T cell receptor beta chains were read from a single sample in a study of T cells after yellow fever vaccination. TCRdb analysed the 5' RACE reads with MiXCR anew, one entry per CDR3 protein. There are hundreds of thousands of distinct CDR3 sequences in the sample; around an eighth occur only once, and about 16% lies in the top ten. The specimen was PBMCs, collected on the day of the yellow fever booster vaccination. These receptors originate from a man aged 25-45 years who received the YFV17D yellow fever vaccine. The CDR3 runs from the conserved cysteine through the conserved F or W. The order of the fields is V gene, J gene, D gene, clone size, CDR3 protein, CDR3 DNA. The D gene is left open where the match is weak. Clone sizes are given selectively: once, few, many, or a class where the clone is expanded.

TRBV20-1	TRBJ2-3	TRBD2	NA	CSARGPSGRAGTDTQYF	TGCAGTGCTAGGGGGCCTAGCGGGAGGGCCGGTACAGATACGCAGTATTTT
TRBV5-1	TRBJ2-3	TRBD2	few	CASNPGLAGGIGSTDTQYF	TGCGCCAGCAACCCGGGACTAGCGGGAGGTATTGGCAGCACAGATACGCAGTATTTT
TRBV7-9	TRBJ2-1	NA	NA	CASSLYYEQFF	TGTGCCAGCAGCTTATACTATGAGCAGTTCTTC
TRBV7-9	TRBJ1-1	NA	NA	CASSSNPMNTEAFF	TGTGCCAGCAGCTCGAACCCTATGAACACTGAAGCTTTCTTT
TRBV7-9	TRBJ2-7	NA	NA	CASSLVGQLYEQYF	TGTGCCAGCAGCTTAGTTGGACAGCTCTACGAGCAGTACTTC
TRBV7-2	TRBJ2-1	NA	few	CASSYSVSSYNEQFF	TGTGCCAGCAGCTATAGCGTTAGCTCCTACAATGAGCAGTTCTTC
TRBV29-1	TRBJ2-7	TRBD2	few	CSVTTSGRSGEQYF	TGCAGCGTCACCACTAGCGGGCGCTCTGGAGAGCAGTACTTC
TRBV10-3	TRBJ1-2	NA	few	CAISEVMEYGYTF	TGTGCCATCAGTGAGGTCATGGAATATGGCTACACCTTC
TRBV29-1	TRBJ1-2	NA	NA	CSVSFGQNYGYTF	TGCAGCGTTTCATTTGGGCAGAACTATGGCTACACCTTC
TRBV27	TRBJ2-3	TRBD1	NA	CATLDRDIDTQYF	TGTGCCACCTTAGACAGGGATATAGATACGCAGTATTTT
TRBV28	TRBJ2-1	NA	few	CASSYSGTPVNEQFF	TGTGCCAGCAGCTACTCCGGGACACCCGTCAATGAGCAGTTCTTC
TRBV20-1	TRBJ2-5	NA	NA	CSAGESTETQYF	TGCAGTGCGGGGGAGAGTACGGAGACCCAGTACTTC
TRBV6-5	TRBJ1-5	NA	NA	CASSSRGTQGINQPQHF	TGTGCCAGCAGTTCCCGAGGAACCCAGGGTATCAATCAGCCCCAGCATTTT
TRBV5-6	TRBJ2-7	NA	few	CASSLAGDPYEQYF	TGTGCCAGCAGCTTGGCAGGAGACCCTTACGAGCAGTACTTC
TRBV19	TRBJ2-4	NA	NA	CATGSLSKNIQYF	TGTGCCACCGGGAGTCTTTCCAAAAACATTCAGTACTTC
TRBV5-5	TRBJ2-7	TRBD1	few	CASTITGAPTYEQYF	TGTGCCAGCACGATAACAGGGGCACCGACCTACGAGCAGTACTTC
TRBV25-1	TRBJ1-1	NA	few	CASSESRGAVGTEAFF	TGTGCCAGCAGTGAGAGTAGGGGGGCGGTGGGGACTGAAGCTTTCTTT
TRBV5-6	TRBJ2-1	TRBD2	many	CASSWGTSADNEQFF	TGTGCCAGCAGCTGGGGGACTAGCGCTGACAATGAGCAGTTCTTC
TRBV12-3/TRBV12-4	TRBJ2-7	TRBD2	NA	CASRPSSGQPPYEQYF	TGTGCCAGCAGACCCTCTAGCGGGCAGCCTCCCTACGAGCAGTACTTC
TRBV5-6	TRBJ2-2	NA	few	CASSLEVGRLPTGELFF	TGTGCCAGCAGCTTGGAAGTGGGGCGGCTCCCCACCGGGGAGCTGTTTTTT
TRBV29-1	TRBJ2-6	NA	NA	CSVTGTGANVLTF	TGCAGCGTAACAGGGACTGGGGCCAACGTCCTGACTTTC
TRBV5-1	TRBJ2-1	NA	few	CASTREGVSYNEQFF	TGCGCCAGCACCCGAGAGGGAGTCTCCTACAATGAGCAGTTCTTC
TRBV5-1	TRBJ2-1	TRBD1	few	CASSPGTASNEQFF	TGCGCCAGCAGCCCTGGGACAGCCTCGAATGAGCAGTTCTTC
TRBV27	TRBJ1-6	NA	NA	CASSLRAVRWSPLHF	TGTGCCAGCAGTTTACGGGCAGTAAGGTGGTCACCCCTCCACTTT
TRBV10-3	TRBJ1-4	NA	NA	CAISPTGINEKLFF	TGTGCCATCAGCCCGACAGGCATTAATGAAAAACTGTTTTTT
TRBV5-1	TRBJ2-3	NA	many	CASSLADYTDTQYF	TGCGCCAGCAGCTTGGCAGATTACACAGATACGCAGTATTTT